The 5 T cell receptor beta chains below all came from one sample that was sequenced in a study of spatial heterogeneity in lung cancer. Time point specified: sample taken at primary tumor resection. Unsorted whole RNA of tumor, nontumor lung or frozen PBMC was sequenced. TCRdb redid the calling of the 5' RACE reads with MiXCR, one entry per CDR3 protein. Of approximately 12,000 distinct CDR3 sequences listed, 6.2% are singletons. The sequences come from normal lung tissue next to the tumor, collected at surgery. These receptors were taken from a male donor with early-stage non-small cell lung cancer.

The rearrangement links TRBV5-1 to TRBJ2-7; D unresolved. This CDR3 has 13 amino acids. The ends were cut back, 4 bases at V and 2 bases at J, with 10 bases in the middle. CDR1 SGHRS and CDR2 YFSETQ come from the germline V gene. This CDR3 is CASSGDLPYEQYF. CDR3 nucleotides: TGCGCCAGCAGCGGTGACCTACCCTACGAGCAGTACTTC.

The chain combines TRBV7-9 with TRBJ2-4; 7 positions match TRBD1. This CDR3 has 14 amino acids. Germline V CDR1 and CDR2: SEHNR, FQNEAQ (reference sequence). The trim removed 3 bases at V and 5 bases at J, leaving 4 bases unmatched. The CDR3 DNA reads TGTGCCAGCAGCTTGGGACAGCCCCAAAACATTCAGTACTTC. Protein: CASSLGQPQNIQYF. The full variable domain, with the rest looked up from reference TRBV7-9 and TRBJ2-4, is DTGVSQNPRHKITKRGQNVTFRCDPISEHNRLYWYRQTLGQGPEFLTYFQNEAQLEKSRLLSDRFSAERPKGSFSTLEIQRTEQGDSAMYLCASSLGQPQNIQYFGAGTRLSVL.

The chain links TRBV29-1 to TRBJ2-1, with 8 bases aligning to TRBD1. CDR3 length: 12 residues. Germline-derived CDR1 and CDR2 are SQVTM and ANQGSEA. V gave up 7 bases and J gave up 6 bases; unmatched junction bases: 5. CDR3 DNA sequence: TGCAGCGGGGGGACAGGACCCAATGAGCAGTTCTTC. Its protein product is CSGGTGPNEQFF.

This clonotype has at least ten counts. This chain uses TRBV10-3 with TRBJ2-7; D is perhaps TRBD1 (6 bases). Per the germline V gene, CDR1 is ENHRY and CDR2 is SYGVKD. The V gene lost 3 bases and the J gene lost 7 bases, with 7 bases spanning the gap. The CDR3 covers 11 residues. CDR3 amino acids: CAISERGEQYF. The CDR3 DNA sequence: TGTGCCATCAGTGAAAGGGGGGAGCAGTACTTC.

Sample share makes this clonotype medium-sized (0.01 to 0.1%). This chain links TRBV24-1 with TRBJ2-2; 10 nucleotides match TRBD1. CDR3 length: 15 amino acids. Germline assignment: CDR1 KGHDR and CDR2 SFDVKD. V lost 7 bases, J lost 3 bases, and 4 bases stayed unmatched. The CDR3: CATRTGTGDTGELFF. As DNA, the CDR3 is TGTGCCACCAGGACCGGGACAGGGGACACCGGGGAGCTGTTTTTT.